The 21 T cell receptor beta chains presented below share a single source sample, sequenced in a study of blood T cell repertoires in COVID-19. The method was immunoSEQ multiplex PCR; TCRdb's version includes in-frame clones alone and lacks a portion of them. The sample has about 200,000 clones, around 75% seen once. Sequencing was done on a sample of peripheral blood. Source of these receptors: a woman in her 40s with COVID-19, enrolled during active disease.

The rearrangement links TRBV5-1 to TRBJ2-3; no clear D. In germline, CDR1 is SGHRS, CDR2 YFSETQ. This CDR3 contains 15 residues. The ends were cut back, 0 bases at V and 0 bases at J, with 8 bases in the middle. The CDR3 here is CASSLGGTSTDTQYF. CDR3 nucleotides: TGCGCCAGCAGCTTGGGAGGAACTAGCACAGATACGCAGTATTTT.

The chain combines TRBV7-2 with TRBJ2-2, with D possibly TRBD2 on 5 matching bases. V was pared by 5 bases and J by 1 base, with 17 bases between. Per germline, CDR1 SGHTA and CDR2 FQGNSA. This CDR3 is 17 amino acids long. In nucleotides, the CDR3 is TGTGCCAGCAGCGCTACTTGGCTAGCTGAGAACACCGGGGAGCTGTTTTTT. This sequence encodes CASSATWLAENTGELFF.

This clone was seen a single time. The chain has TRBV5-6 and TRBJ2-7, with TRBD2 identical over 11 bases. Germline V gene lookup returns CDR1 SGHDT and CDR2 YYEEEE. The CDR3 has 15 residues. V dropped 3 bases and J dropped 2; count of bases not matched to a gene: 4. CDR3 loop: CASSSLAGGPYEQYF. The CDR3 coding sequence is TGTGCCAGCAGCTCCTTAGCGGGAGGGCCCTACGAGCAGTACTTC.

The CDR3, as DNA: TGTGCCAGCAGCGTAGAGGGCGGGAATGCGAACACCATATATTTT. Translation gives CASSVEGGNANTIYF. This chain links TRBV9 with TRBJ1-3; D is unclear. Trimming removed 0 bases from V and 7 bases from J, with 14 bases in between. The germline gives CDR1 SGDLS, CDR2 YYNGEE. The CDR3 has 15 residues.

The CDR3 nucleotides are TGTGCCAGCAGCGAGCGGCTCGTAGGAGGCTACACCTTC. The encoded protein is CASSERLVGGYTF. This rearrangement joins TRBV2 to TRBJ1-2; D not certain. This CDR3 has 13 residues. V was shortened by 6 bases and J by 8 bases, with 16 bases between the two germline ends. Germline-derived CDR1 and CDR2 are SNHLY and FYNNEI. The complete variable domain, with remaining parts taken from reference TRBV2 and TRBJ1-2, reads EPEVTQTPSHQVTQMGQEVILRCVPISNHLYFYWYRQILGQKVEFLVSFYNNEISEKSEIFDDQFSVERPDGSNFTLKIRSTKLEDSAMYFCASSERLVGGYTFGSGTRLTVV.

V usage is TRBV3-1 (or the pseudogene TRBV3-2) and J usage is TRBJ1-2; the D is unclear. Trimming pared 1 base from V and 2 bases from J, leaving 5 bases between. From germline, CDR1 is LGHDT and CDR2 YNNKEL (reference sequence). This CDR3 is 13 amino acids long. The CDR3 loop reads CASSQVRNYGYTF. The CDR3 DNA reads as TGTGCCAGCAGCCAAGTCAGGAACTATGGCTACACCTTC.

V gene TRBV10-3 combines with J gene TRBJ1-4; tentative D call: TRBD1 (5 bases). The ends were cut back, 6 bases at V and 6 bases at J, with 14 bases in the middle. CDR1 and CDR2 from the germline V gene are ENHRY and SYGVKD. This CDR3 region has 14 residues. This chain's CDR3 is CAISPRGGDEKLFF. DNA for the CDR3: TGTGCCATCAGCCCTAGGGGTGGGGATGAAAAACTGTTTTTT.

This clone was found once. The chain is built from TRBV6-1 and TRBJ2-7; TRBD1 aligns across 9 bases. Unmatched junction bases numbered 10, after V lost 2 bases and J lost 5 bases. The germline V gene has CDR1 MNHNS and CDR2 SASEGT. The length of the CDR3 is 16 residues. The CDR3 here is CASSESMGQGSDEQYF. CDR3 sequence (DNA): TGTGCCAGCAGTGAAAGCATGGGACAGGGATCCGACGAGCAGTACTTC.

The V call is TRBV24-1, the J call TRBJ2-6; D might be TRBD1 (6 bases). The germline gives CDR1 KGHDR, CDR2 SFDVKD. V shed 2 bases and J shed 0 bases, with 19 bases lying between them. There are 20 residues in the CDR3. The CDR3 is CATSDYGQYVPRSGANVLTF. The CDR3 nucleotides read TGTGCCACCAGTGATTACGGACAGTACGTACCCCGCTCTGGGGCCAACGTCCTGACTTTC.

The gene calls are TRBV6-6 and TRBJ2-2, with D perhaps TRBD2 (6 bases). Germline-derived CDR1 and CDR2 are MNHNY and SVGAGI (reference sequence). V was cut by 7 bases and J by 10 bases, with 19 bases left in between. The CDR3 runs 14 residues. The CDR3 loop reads CASNPPGTSEELFF. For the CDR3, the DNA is TGTGCCAGCAATCCCCCGGGGACTTCCGAGGAGCTGTTTTTT.

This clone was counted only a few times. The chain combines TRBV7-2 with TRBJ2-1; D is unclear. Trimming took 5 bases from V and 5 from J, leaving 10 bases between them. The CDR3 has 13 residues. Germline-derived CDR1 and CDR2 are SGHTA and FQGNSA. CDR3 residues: CASSLTFNNEQFF. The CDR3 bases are TGTGCCAGCAGCCTGACTTTTAACAATGAGCAGTTCTTC.

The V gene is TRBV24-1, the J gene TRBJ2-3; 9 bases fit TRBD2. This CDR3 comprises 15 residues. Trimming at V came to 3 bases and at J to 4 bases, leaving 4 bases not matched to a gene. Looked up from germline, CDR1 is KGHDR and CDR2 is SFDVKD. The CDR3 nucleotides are TGTGCCACCAGTGATCCTAGCGGGAATGCAGATACGCAGTATTTT. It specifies CATSDPSGNADTQYF.

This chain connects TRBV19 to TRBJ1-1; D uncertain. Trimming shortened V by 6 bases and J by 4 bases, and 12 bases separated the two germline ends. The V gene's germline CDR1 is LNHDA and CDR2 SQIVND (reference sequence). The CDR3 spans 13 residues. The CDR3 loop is CASSRRPGTEAFF. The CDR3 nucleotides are TGTGCCAGTAGCCGGAGGCCGGGCACTGAAGCTTTCTTT.

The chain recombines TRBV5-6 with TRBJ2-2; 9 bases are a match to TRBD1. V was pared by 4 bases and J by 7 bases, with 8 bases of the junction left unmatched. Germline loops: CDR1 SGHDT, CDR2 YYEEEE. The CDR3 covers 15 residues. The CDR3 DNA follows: TGTGCCAGCAGCGTCCCGGGACAGGGACACGGGGAGCTGTTTTTT. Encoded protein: CASSVPGQGHGELFF.

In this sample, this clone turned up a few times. CDR3 DNA: TGTGCCAGCAGCGTCCTCGGAGGCTATGGCTACACCTTC. As protein: CASSVLGGYGYTF. V gene TRBV7-2 combines with J gene TRBJ1-2; D is ambiguous. The ends were cut back, 5 bases at V and 4 bases at J, with 11 bases in the middle. The CDR3 sequence is 13 residues long. The germline V gene has CDR1 SGHTA and CDR2 FQGNSA. The variable domain in full, with the rest retrieved from reference TRBV7-2 and TRBJ1-2, is GAGVSQSPSNKVTEKGKDVELRCDPISGHTALYWYRQSLGQGLEFLIYFQGNSAPDKSGLPSDRFSAERTGGSVSTLTIQRTQQEDSAVYLCASSVLGGYGYTFGSGTRLTVV.

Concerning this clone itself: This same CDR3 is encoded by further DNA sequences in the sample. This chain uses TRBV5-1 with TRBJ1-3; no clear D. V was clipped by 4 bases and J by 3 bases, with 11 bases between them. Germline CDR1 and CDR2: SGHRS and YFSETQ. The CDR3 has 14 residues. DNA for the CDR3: TGCGCCAGCAGCCCCGCTGGTAGTGGAAACACCATATATTTT. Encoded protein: CASSPAGSGNTIYF. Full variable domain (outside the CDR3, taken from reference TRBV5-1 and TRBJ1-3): KAGVTQTPRYLIKTRGQQVTLSCSPISGHRSVSWYQQTPGQGLQFLFEYFSETQRNKGNFPGRFSGRQFSNSRSEMNVSTLELGDSALYLCASSPAGSGNTIYFGEGSWLTVV.

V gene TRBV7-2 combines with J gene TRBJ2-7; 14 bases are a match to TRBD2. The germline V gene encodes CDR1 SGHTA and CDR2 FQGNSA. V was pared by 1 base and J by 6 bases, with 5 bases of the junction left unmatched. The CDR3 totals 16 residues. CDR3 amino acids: CASSLDGTSGGGEQYF. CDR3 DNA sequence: TGTGCCAGCAGCTTAGACGGGACTAGCGGGGGTGGCGAGCAGTACTTC.

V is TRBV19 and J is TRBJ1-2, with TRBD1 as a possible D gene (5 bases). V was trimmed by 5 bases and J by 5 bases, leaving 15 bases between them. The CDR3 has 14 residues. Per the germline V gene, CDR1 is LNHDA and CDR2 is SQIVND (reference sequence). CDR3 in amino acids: CASSPELPGYGYTF. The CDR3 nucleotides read TGTGCCAGTAGTCCCGAGTTACCAGGGTATGGCTACACCTTC. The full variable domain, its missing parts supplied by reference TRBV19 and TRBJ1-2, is DGGITQSPKYLFRKEGQNVTLSCEQNLNHDAMYWYRQDPGQGLRLIYYSQIVNDFQKGDIAEGYSVSREKKESFPLTVTSAQKNPTAFYLCASSPELPGYGYTFGSGTRLTVV.

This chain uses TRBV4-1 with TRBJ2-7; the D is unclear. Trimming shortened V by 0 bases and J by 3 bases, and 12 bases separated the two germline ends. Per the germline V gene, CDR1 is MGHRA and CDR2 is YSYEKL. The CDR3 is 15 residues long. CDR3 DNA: TGCGCCAGCAGCCAAGATAAAGGCCGACTCTACGAGCAGTACTTC. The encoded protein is CASSQDKGRLYEQYF.

DNA of the CDR3: TGTGCCAGCAAAACGGGACACAGGGGCGAGCAGTACTTC. Protein sequence: CASKTGHRGEQYF. The V call is TRBV6-5, the J call TRBJ2-7; TRBD1 agrees at 7 bases. Per germline, CDR1 MNHEY and CDR2 SVGAGI. V shed 7 bases and J 6 bases; nucleotides not matched to a gene: 9. The CDR3 consists of 13 residues.

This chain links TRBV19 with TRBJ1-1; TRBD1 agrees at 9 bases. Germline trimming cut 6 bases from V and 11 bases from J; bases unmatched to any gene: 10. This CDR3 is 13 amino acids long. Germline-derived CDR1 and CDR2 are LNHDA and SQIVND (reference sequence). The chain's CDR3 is CASSSGTGPGAFF. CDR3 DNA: TGTGCCAGTAGCTCGGGGACAGGGCCGGGGGCTTTCTTT.